This T cell receptor beta chain derives from a study of blood T cell repertoires in COVID-19. Across the study: The origin of the acute and convalescent COVID-19 samples was the United States, Italy and Spain. Sources were T cells, B-cell-depleted T cells, or PBMCs; the material itself was cDNA or gDNA.

To note about this clone: Relative to the germline gene, one junction end is altered; a read error may explain this.

Original methodology: From reference gene primer amplification, estimates of nucleated cell counts were derived. Assay used: immunoSEQ multiplex PCR; TCRdb lists only in-frame clones, some missing. The V and J calls and the clone size are those of that table, but D and trimming were determined from the DNA. In the table there are roughly 49,000 clones, around nine tenths of which are singletons. This TCR came from a man over 45 with active COVID-19. The sequencing sample was made of peripheral blood.

The CDR3 sequence is CASRYRQVPEAFF. CDR3 sequence (DNA): TGTGCCAGCCGTTATAGACAAGTTCCCGAAGCTTTCTTT. V gene TRBV6-2 or TRBV6-3 combines with J gene TRBJ1-1, with D hard to call. CDR3 length equals 13 residues. Germline V gene sequence: CDR1 MNHEY, CDR2 SVGEGT.